The 16 T cell receptor beta chains listed next were all sequenced from one sample in a study of CD4 T cells in relation to SARS-CoV-2 and coronaviruses. Using immunoSEQ multiplex PCR, the repertoire was profiled, and TCRdb retains in-frame clones only, with some absent. The sample shows some 42,000 clones, roughly 88% of them seen only once. Material for sequencing was memory CD4+ T cells from PBMCs. The source of these receptors is an adult with COVID-19.

The chain has TRBV4-2 and TRBJ1-6, with TRBD1 matching 11 bases. With V trimmed by 2 bases and J by 9 bases, 6 bases remained unmatched. Germline V gene data show CDR1 as LGHNA and CDR2 as YNFKEQ. CDR3 size: 16 residues. This CDR3 reads CASSQPEGQGASPLHF. The CDR3 nucleotides read TGTGCCAGCAGCCAACCTGAAGGACAGGGGGCTTCACCCCTCCACTTT.

The V gene is TRBV2, the J gene TRBJ2-2, with D uncertain. The CDR3 totals 16 residues. Germline CDR1 reads SNHLY; CDR2 reads FYNNEI. V gave up 7 bases and J gave up 4 bases, with 19 bases separating them. The CDR3 loop reads CASISLQKTGTGELFF. The CDR3, as DNA: TGTGCCAGCATCTCTCTTCAGAAAACGGGCACCGGGGAGCTGTTTTTT.

The V and J genes are TRBV6-5 and TRBJ2-3; TRBD2 aligns across 8 bases. CDR3 length: 13 amino acids. J lost 0 bases, V lost 10 bases, and 3 bases had no gene match. The germline gives CDR1 MNHEY, CDR2 SVGAGI. CDR3 residues: CATERGSTDTQYF. The CDR3 nucleotides read TGTGCCACCGAGCGGGGGAGCACAGATACGCAGTATTTT.

The rearrangement links TRBV9 to TRBJ2-3; the D is unclear. V dropped 1 base and J dropped 4 bases, with 10 bases sitting between them. Germline V lookup: CDR1 SGDLS, CDR2 YYNGEE. There are 14 residues in the CDR3. In nucleotides, the CDR3 is TGTGCCAGCAGCGTACTCCCCGGGTCAGATACGCAGTATTTT. Translating it yields CASSVLPGSDTQYF.

This clone was picked up one time. At one end, the junction sequence differs from germline, possibly due to a read error. CDR3 amino acids: CASSLAKGSNEKLFF. CDR3 nucleotides: TGTGCTAGCAGCTTAGCAAAGGGGTCTAATGAAAAACTGTTTTTT. This rearrangement joins TRBV7-7 to TRBJ1-4; D may be TRBD1 (5 bases). This CDR3 region has 15 residues. Germline V lookup: CDR1 SSHAT, CDR2 FNYEAQ (reference sequence).

The rearrangement links TRBV5-1 to TRBJ1-5; perhaps TRBD1 as D (5 bases). CDR1 is SGHRS and CDR2 is YFSETQ in the germline V gene. The CDR3 contains 16 residues. The V end lost 0 bases, the J end lost 1 base, and 11 bases lay between the germline ends. This chain's CDR3 is CASSLGDGGSNQPQHF. The CDR3 bases are TGCGCCAGCAGCTTGGGAGATGGGGGGAGCAATCAGCCCCAGCATTTT.

V gene TRBV6-5 combines with J gene TRBJ2-7; TRBD1 matches at 9 bases. The CDR3 sequence is 13 residues long. The trim removed 7 bases at V and 4 bases at J, leaving 5 bases unmatched. Germline V gives CDR1 MNHEY, CDR2 SVGAGI. CDR3 sequence (DNA): TGTGCCAGCAACCCTGGACAGGGGTACGAGCAGTACTTC. This codes for CASNPGQGYEQYF.

The CDR3 region is CASSQETSGGLGGTQYF. CDR3 DNA: TGTGCCAGCAGCCAGGAGACTAGCGGGGGGCTGGGGGGTACGCAGTATTTT. The chain uses TRBV4-2 and TRBJ2-3, with 13 bases lining up with TRBD2. CDR1 and CDR2 from the germline V gene are LGHNA and YNFKEQ. The CDR3 consists of 17 residues. The junction had 11 bases not matched to a gene; V was cut back by 3 bases and J by 8 bases.

The gene calls are TRBV7-8 and TRBJ2-7, with D maybe TRBD1 (5 bases). The CDR3 has 13 residues. The V end lost 0 bases, the J end lost 5 bases, and 8 bases lay between the germline ends. CDR1 SGHVS and CDR2 FQNEAQ come from the germline V gene. The DNA of the CDR3 is TGTGCCAGCAGCTTAGCGTTAGGGGACGAGCAGTACTTC. Protein: CASSLALGDEQYF.

This chain uses TRBV5-6 with TRBJ1-5; D call uncertain. CDR1 and CDR2 from the germline V gene are SGHDT and YYEEEE. V gave up 2 bases and J gave up 3 bases, with 12 bases separating them. CDR3 length: 15 residues. The CDR3 DNA follows: TGTGCCAGCAGCTTCAGGCTTTCCCCCAATCAGCCCCAGCATTTT. The encoded protein is CASSFRLSPNQPQHF.

This chain links TRBV19 with TRBJ1-4; the D gene is possibly TRBD1 (6 bases). The CDR3 covers 16 residues. V was trimmed by 4 bases and J by 7 bases, leaving 19 bases between them. The germline V gene encodes CDR1 LNHDA and CDR2 SQIVND (reference sequence). Here the CDR3 reads CASSRRVSGRGEKLFF. CDR3 nucleotides: TGTGCCAGTAGTAGACGGGTTTCTGGCAGGGGTGAAAAACTGTTTTTT.

The CDR3, as DNA: TGTGCCAGCAGCATAAACATTGGCTCCTATAATTCACCCCTCCACTTT. It is translated as CASSINIGSYNSPLHF. The V gene is TRBV5-6, the J gene TRBJ1-6; D is undetermined. CDR3 size: 16 residues. Trimming pared 4 bases from V and 0 bases from J, leaving 11 bases between. Germline V lookup: CDR1 SGHDT, CDR2 YYEEEE. Drawing the rest from reference TRBV5-6 and TRBJ1-6, the complete variable domain is DAGVTQSPTHLIKTRGQQVTLRCSPKSGHDTVSWYQQALGQGPQFIFQYYEEEERQRGNFPDRFSGHQFPNYSSELNVNALLLGDSALYLCASSINIGSYNSPLHFGNGTRLTVT.

The chain carries TRBV2 and TRBJ1-5, with TRBD1 matching over 8 bases. This CDR3 has 14 amino acids. The J segment lost 4 bases and the V segment lost 5 bases, leaving 4 bases of the junction unmatched. CDR1 is SNHLY and CDR2 is FYNNEI in the germline V gene. The CDR3, as DNA: TGTGCCAGCAGTCCAACAGGGGGTAATCAGCCCCAGCATTTT. Amino acid sequence: CASSPTGGNQPQHF.

The V gene is TRBV5-6, the J gene TRBJ1-1; D is uncertain. Germline CDR1 and CDR2: SGHDT and YYEEEE. V shed 0 bases and J shed 0 bases, with 9 bases lying between them. The CDR3 runs 15 residues. CDR3 in DNA: TGTGCCAGCAGCTTGGGCCCGTACATGAACACTGAAGCTTTCTTT. Translating it yields CASSLGPYMNTEAFF.

The chain joins TRBV5-1 to TRBJ2-7, with 9 bases fitting TRBD1. The CDR3 spans 14 residues. J was trimmed by 2 bases and V by 4 bases; bases with no gene match: 4. CDR1 SGHRS and CDR2 YFSETQ come from the germline V gene. The CDR3, as DNA: TGCGCCAGCAGCAGGGGGACAGGGACCTACGAGCAGTACTTC. This encodes CASSRGTGTYEQYF. Full variable domain (rest looked up from reference TRBV5-1 and TRBJ2-7): KAGVTQTPRYLIKTRGQQVTLSCSPISGHRSVSWYQQTPGQGLQFLFEYFSETQRNKGNFPGRFSGRQFSNSRSEMNVSTLELGDSALYLCASSRGTGTYEQYFGPGTRLTVT.

This clone was recorded once. The chain uses TRBV5-6 and TRBJ2-7; possible D gene TRBD1, 5 bases. The CDR3 covers 14 residues. V was trimmed by 2 bases and J by 3 bases, leaving 12 bases between them. The germline CDR1 and CDR2 sequences are SGHDT and YYEEEE. CDR3 protein: CASSFGRTLYEQYF. The CDR3 DNA reads as TGTGCCAGCAGCTTCGGTCGGACACTCTACGAGCAGTACTTC. Supplemented by reference TRBV5-6 and TRBJ2-7, the full variable domain reads DAGVTQSPTHLIKTRGQQVTLRCSPKSGHDTVSWYQQALGQGPQFIFQYYEEEERQRGNFPDRFSGHQFPNYSSELNVNALLLGDSALYLCASSFGRTLYEQYFGPGTRLTVT.